This entry concerns a single T cell receptor (beta chain). Its matching antigen is unknown. Germline values: CDR1 MNHEY, CDR2 SVGAGI. The CDR3 sequence is 15 residues long. The trim removed 5 bases at V and 3 bases at J, leaving 6 bases unmatched. This specimen belongs to a study of cytomegalovirus exposure and HLA in healthy donors. Regarding the study as a whole: Common viral pathogens were later found to be apparently linked to several of the most significant clusters. Of the V segments, some could not be distinguished, including TRBV6-2 and TRBV6-3, and were excluded.

Use of 60 Vbeta and 13 Jbeta primers characterized the PCR. Some clones are missing from TCRdb's copy, which holds only in-frame ones; the method was immunoSEQ multiplex PCR. The repertoire has around 280,000 clones, roughly 90% of them found once; the top ten carry 2% to 3%. The clonotype comes from a woman aged 18-29 years in good health and CMV-seronegative. The chain has TRBV6-5 and TRBJ2-3; TRBD1 matches 9 bases. The specimen was PBMCs. The CDR3 protein is CASSAGQGRTDTQYF. The CDR3 DNA reads as TGTGCCAGCAGTGCTGGACAGGGGAGGACAGATACGCAGTATTTT.